A selection of T cell receptor beta chains follows, all from one sample in a study of cytomegalovirus exposure and HLA in healthy donors. Measured with immunoSEQ multiplex PCR; TCRdb has only the in-frame clones, and not every one. The sample yields under 250,000 clones, around nine tenths seen once. The source material was PBMCs. Every receptor here comes from a man aged 18 to 30 in good health and CMV-seronegative. The CDR3 runs from the conserved cysteine through the conserved F or W. The D gene is left open where the match is weak. The size field is filled for only some rows; it gives once, few, many or a size class.

d_call | j_call | v_call | clone_size | cdr3_aa | cdr3_nt
TRBD1 | TRBJ1-4 | TRBV7-2 | NA | CASSYGTAKEKLFF | TGTGCCAGCAGCTACGGGACAGCCAAGGAAAAACTGTTTTTT
NA | TRBJ1-5 | TRBV2 | few | CASSETGWTQHF | TGTGCCAGCAGTGAAACAGGGTGGACCCAGCATTTT
NA | TRBJ1-1 | TRBV4-3 | NA | CASSQTGSGAFF | TGCGCCAGCAGCCAAACAGGGAGCGGAGCTTTCTTT
NA | TRBJ1-2 | TRBV5-1 | NA | CASSTATGTYYGYTF | TGCGCCAGCAGCACCGCTACCGGGACATATTATGGCTACACCTTC
NA | TRBJ2-2 | TRBV6-5 | NA | CASRPGHLNTGELFF | TGTGCCAGCAGACCGGGACACCTGAACACCGGGGAGCTGTTTTTT
NA | TRBJ2-7 | TRBV6-1 | NA | CATDWSHDEQYF | TGTGCCACAGACTGGAGCCACGACGAGCAGTACTTC
TRBD2 | TRBJ2-3 | TRBV4-3 | NA | CASSQDRSGGSTDTQYF | TGCGCCAGCAGCCAAGATCGGAGCGGGGGGAGCACAGATACGCAGTATTTT
NA | TRBJ2-2 | TRBV5-1 | NA | CASSLEGLPSGELFF | TGCGCCAGCAGCTTGGAGGGACTCCCTTCCGGGGAGCTGTTTTTT
NA | TRBJ2-7 | TRBV19 | NA | CASSMGRAEEQYF | TGTGCCAGTAGTATGGGCAGGGCGGAAGAGCAGTACTTC
TRBD1 | TRBJ1-2 | TRBV7-8 | NA | CASSLEADRGQPKPYGYTF | TGTGCCAGCAGCTTAGAAGCCGACAGGGGCCAGCCAAAACCCTATGGCTACACCTTC
NA | TRBJ1-1 | TRBV6-6 | NA | CASTPNPPTRRIEAFF | TGTGCCAGCACCCCTAACCCCCCGACAAGAAGGATTGAAGCTTTCTTT
TRBD1 | TRBJ2-1 | TRBV11-3 | NA | CASSPGQGSYNEQFF | TGTGCCAGCAGCCCAGGACAGGGCTCCTACAATGAGCAGTTCTTC
TRBD2 | TRBJ2-7 | TRBV5-5 | NA | CASITIRGERGEQYF | TGTGCCAGCATTACGATCCGGGGGGAAAGGGGAGAGCAGTACTTC
NA | TRBJ1-5 | TRBV2 | NA | CASSPRTARGAQHF | TGTGCCAGCAGTCCCCGGACAGCCCGGGGGGCCCAGCATTTT
NA | TRBJ2-7 | TRBV7-2 | NA | CASSLGGLASYEQYF | TGTGCCAGCAGCTTAGGCGGATTAGCCTCCTACGAGCAGTACTTC